The clone carrying this T cell receptor (beta chain) was seen at least ten times. The sample is drawn from a study of breast tumors, draining lymph nodes, adjacent tissues. Each CDR3 protein is one row after TCRdb ran MiXCR on the multiplex PCR reads. This table holds fewer than 300,000 distinct CDR3 sequences, roughly 32% found once. Axillary draining lymph nodes of breast cancer patients supplied the node samples. V was clipped by 1 base and J by 6 bases, with 13 bases between them. CDR3 length equals 14 residues. CDR1 and CDR2 from the germline V gene are MGHRA and YSYEKL. The chain is built from TRBV4-1 and TRBJ2-7, with D possibly TRBD2 on 5 matching bases. Sequenced input: axillary lymph node tissue. The receptor was derived from a female donor with breast cancer. Some clones in this sample may be carry-over from other donors' samples. CDR3 sequence reads: CASSQVLGGGEQYF. In DNA form, the CDR3 reads TGCGCCAGCAGCCAAGTGTTAGGAGGAGGCGAGCAGTACTTC.